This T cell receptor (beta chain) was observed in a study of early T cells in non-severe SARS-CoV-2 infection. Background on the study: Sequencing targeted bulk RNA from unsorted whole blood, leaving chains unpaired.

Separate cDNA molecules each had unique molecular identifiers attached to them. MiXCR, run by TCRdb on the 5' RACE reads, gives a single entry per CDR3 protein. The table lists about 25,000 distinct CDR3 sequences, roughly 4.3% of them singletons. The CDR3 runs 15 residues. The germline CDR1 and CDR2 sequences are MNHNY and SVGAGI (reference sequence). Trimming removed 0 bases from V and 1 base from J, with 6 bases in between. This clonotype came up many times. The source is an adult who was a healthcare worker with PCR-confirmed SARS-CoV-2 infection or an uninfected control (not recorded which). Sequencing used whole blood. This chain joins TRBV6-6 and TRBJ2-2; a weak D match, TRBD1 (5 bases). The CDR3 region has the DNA TGTGCCAGCAGTTACTCAGGGGAGAACACCGGGGAGCTGTTTTTT. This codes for CASSYSGENTGELFF.